Listed here are 32 T cell receptor beta chains from one sample, sequenced in a study of cytomegalovirus exposure and HLA in healthy donors. Amplification used 60 Vbeta primers and 13 Jbeta primers. Profiled with immunoSEQ multiplex PCR; TCRdb holds only in-frame clones, not every one. The table records some 140,000 clones, over 60% of them present only once. Sequenced input: PBMCs. The receptors were gathered from a man aged 30 to 39 in good health and CMV-seronegative.

The chain carries TRBV29-1 and TRBJ1-2; D might be TRBD1 (6 bases). This CDR3 region has 16 residues. Germline V gives CDR1 SQVTM, CDR2 ANQGSEA. V lost 4 bases to trimming and J lost 0 bases, with 18 bases between them. The CDR3 DNA sequence: TGCAGCGTTGCAGTCCGGGGGGCACTAGCTAACTATGGCTACACCTTC. It is translated as CSVAVRGALANYGYTF.

V usage is TRBV11-2 and J usage is TRBJ1-2; D perhaps matches TRBD1 (5 bases). This CDR3 contains 13 residues. Germline V gene sequence: CDR1 SGHAT, CDR2 FQNNGV. Between the trimmed V and J ends, which lost 3 bases and 8 bases, there was a span of 13 bases. CDR3 region: CASSFEGRGGYTF. The CDR3 bases are TGTGCCAGCAGCTTCGAGGGGAGGGGCGGCTACACCTTC.

The chain has TRBV2 and TRBJ1-1, with D possibly being TRBD1 (5 bases). The length of the CDR3 is 14 residues. V shed 3 bases and J shed 5 bases, with 13 bases lying between them. CDR1 SNHLY and CDR2 FYNNEI come from the germline V gene. DNA for the CDR3: TGTGCCAGCAGTGAGGGGAGGGGTGAAACTGAAGCTTTCTTT. This translates into CASSEGRGETEAFF.

The rearrangement links TRBV6-1 to TRBJ1-4, with D possibly matching TRBD1 (6 bases). The V gene's germline CDR1 is MNHNS and CDR2 SASEGT. V was clipped by 7 bases and J by 4 bases, with 13 bases between them. The CDR3 runs to 14 residues. DNA for the CDR3: TGTGCCAGCACCTCAGGGGCCAATAATGAAAAACTGTTTTTT. It is translated as CASTSGANNEKLFF.

The sample holds one count of this clone. V and J are TRBV15 and TRBJ1-2, with 7 bases fitting TRBD1. The CDR3 has 12 residues. Unmatched junction bases numbered 6, after V lost 5 bases and J lost 9 bases. Germline V gene sequence: CDR1 LNHNV, CDR2 YYDKDF (reference sequence). CDR3 residues: CATSPGGRSYTF. DNA of the CDR3: TGTGCCACCAGCCCAGGGGGTAGGAGCTACACCTTC.

The rearrangement uses TRBV2 and TRBJ2-1; 9 bases are shared with TRBD2. From germline, CDR1 is SNHLY and CDR2 FYNNEI. The CDR3 sequence is 17 residues long. Trimming removed 6 bases from V and 5 bases from J; junction bases left unmatched: 14. The CDR3 reads CASRVLAGEGPHNEQFF. In DNA, the CDR3 is TGTGCCAGCAGGGTACTAGCGGGCGAGGGTCCCCACAATGAGCAGTTCTTC.

The chain combines TRBV2 with TRBJ2-3; perhaps TRBD1 as D (5 bases). This CDR3 region has 15 residues. CDR1 SNHLY and CDR2 FYNNEI come from the germline V gene. Trimming removed 6 bases at V and 6 bases at J, with 19 bases between. The CDR3 region is CASSGQRALDDTQYF. As DNA, the CDR3 is TGTGCCAGCAGCGGACAAAGGGCTTTGGACGATACGCAGTATTTT.

This sequence joins TRBV4-1 and TRBJ2-4; D may be TRBD2 (5 bases). Trimming shortened V by 4 bases and J by 4 bases, and 26 bases separated the two germline ends. Germline V CDR1 and CDR2: MGHRA, YSYEKL. The CDR3 loop spans 19 amino acids. CDR3 coding DNA: TGCGCCAGCAGCCTGATCAACTCGAGGGCTATCCCATCAAAAAACATTCAGTACTTC. Translated: CASSLINSRAIPSKNIQYF.

The chain recombines TRBV5-6 with TRBJ1-2; possibly TRBD1 for D (5 bases). The CDR3 sequence is 11 residues long. The germline CDR1 and CDR2 sequences are SGHDT and YYEEEE. Trimming took off 3 bases at V and 7 bases at J, with 7 bases between the two ends. Written as DNA, the CDR3 is TGTGCCAGCAGCTCAGGGTTTGGCTACACCTTC. Its translation is CASSSGFGYTF.

The chain combines TRBV25-1 with TRBJ2-1; 7 bases match TRBD2. The germline V gene has CDR1 MGHDK and CDR2 SYGVNS. CDR3 length: 14 amino acids. Unmatched junction bases numbered 1, after V lost 2 bases and J lost 3 bases. Here the CDR3 DNA reads TGTGCCAGCAGTGAACCGGGAGGCTACAATGAGCAGTTCTTC. This gives the protein CASSEPGGYNEQFF.

The V gene is TRBV5-1, the J gene TRBJ2-2, with 7 bases fitting TRBD2. Trimming cost V 0 bases and J 0 bases; bases outside gene matches: 5. The CDR3 sequence is 17 residues long. Germline V gene sequence: CDR1 SGHRS, CDR2 YFSETQ. The CDR3 bases are TGCGCCAGCAGCTTGGTATTAGCGGGTTCGAACACCGGGGAGCTGTTTTTT. Translating gives CASSLVLAGSNTGELFF.

This chain connects TRBV27 to TRBJ2-7; 7 positions agree with TRBD1. The CDR3 has 12 residues. Trimming at V came to 4 bases and at J to 6 bases, leaving 3 bases not matched to a gene. CDR1 is MNHEY, CDR2 SMNVEV, per germline (reference sequence). CDR3 in amino acids: CASSYPGGEQYF. CDR3 DNA: TGTGCCAGCAGTTATCCAGGGGGCGAGCAGTACTTC.

This clone was picked up a small number of times. The genes are TRBV5-1 and TRBJ1-3, with TRBD1 identical over 8 bases. The CDR3 is 15 amino acids. V was clipped by 1 base and J by 0 bases; unmatched bases: 0. Germline values: CDR1 SGHRS, CDR2 YFSETQ. In DNA form, the CDR3 reads TGCGCCAGCAGCTTGCAGGGGGCCTCTGGAAACACCATATATTTT. It encodes CASSLQGASGNTIYF.

The V call is TRBV30, the J call TRBJ2-3; possible D gene TRBD2, 5 bases. This CDR3 contains 12 residues. Germline values: CDR1 GTSNPN, CDR2 SVGIG (reference sequence). Trimming shortened V by 6 bases and J by 2 bases, and 9 bases separated the two germline ends. CDR3 in DNA: TGTGCCTGCTCCGGGATCACAGATACGCAGTATTTT. It yields the protein CACSGITDTQYF.

The chain has TRBV4-1 and TRBJ1-1, with D unclear. Germline V gene sequence: CDR1 MGHRA, CDR2 YSYEKL. The V end lost 4 bases, the J end lost 2 bases, and 17 bases lay between the germline ends. The CDR3 is 16 residues long. This chain's CDR3 is CASSPRQWPPNTEAFF. The DNA for the CDR3 is TGCGCCAGCAGCCCCCGTCAGTGGCCGCCTAACACTGAAGCTTTCTTT.

This clone was counted a few times. J is TRBJ2-5 and V is TRBV18; tentative D call: TRBD1 (6 bases). The CDR3 length is 13 residues. The V end was cut by 4 bases, the J end by 1 base, with 7 bases between. Per the germline V gene, CDR1 is KGHSH and CDR2 is LQKENI. The CDR3 DNA reads as TGTGCCAGCTCACGGGACATCCAAGAGACCCAGTACTTC. Translating gives CASSRDIQETQYF.

CDR3 coding DNA: TGTGCCAGCAGCTTAGATCAGGGGGGGACTAGAGGAACCGGGGAGCTGTTTTTT. This codes for CASSLDQGGTRGTGELFF. This chain joins TRBV11-3 and TRBJ2-2; maybe TRBD2 (8 bases). Between the trimmed V and J ends, which lost 0 bases and 5 bases, there was a span of 19 bases. This CDR3 has 18 residues. CDR1 SGHNT and CDR2 YENEEA come from the germline V gene.

The chain carries TRBV2 and TRBJ2-5; D remains unclear. V was trimmed by 5 bases and J by 1 base, leaving 8 bases between them. CDR1 and CDR2 from the germline V gene are SNHLY and FYNNEI. CDR3 length: 13 amino acids. This CDR3 reads CASSLRIQETQYF. The CDR3, as DNA: TGTGCCAGCAGTTTGCGCATCCAAGAGACCCAGTACTTC.

The chain couples TRBV2 to TRBJ2-7, with a possible D match to TRBD2 (6 bases). V gave up 3 bases and J gave up 5 bases, with 11 bases separating them. CDR3 length: 13 residues. Germline CDR1 SNHLY, CDR2 FYNNEI. The CDR3 sequence: CASSEQGLHEQYF. CDR3 in DNA: TGTGCCAGCAGTGAGCAGGGACTGCACGAGCAGTACTTC. Full variable domain (outside the CDR3, taken from reference TRBV2 and TRBJ2-7): EPEVTQTPSHQVTQMGQEVILRCVPISNHLYFYWYRQILGQKVEFLVSFYNNEISEKSEIFDDQFSVERPDGSNFTLKIRSTKLEDSAMYFCASSEQGLHEQYFGPGTRLTVT.

V usage is TRBV7-9 and J usage is TRBJ1-2; TRBD1 aligns across 10 bases. With 0 bases clipped from V and 2 bases from J, the junction kept 0 bases outside the gene matches. This CDR3 is built from 15 residues. Germline V gene lookup returns CDR1 SEHNR and CDR2 FQNEAQ (reference sequence). For the CDR3, the DNA is TGTGCCAGCAGCTTAGCGGGACAGGGGAACTATGGCTACACCTTC. This codes for CASSLAGQGNYGYTF. Filled out from reference TRBV7-9 and TRBJ1-2, the complete variable domain reads DTGVSQNPRHKITKRGQNVTFRCDPISEHNRLYWYRQTLGQGPEFLTYFQNEAQLEKSRLLSDRFSAERPKGSFSTLEIQRTEQGDSAMYLCASSLAGQGNYGYTFGSGTRLTVV.

This clone was recorded a few times. The chain recombines TRBV19 with TRBJ2-3; TRBD2 matches at 10 bases. V shed 4 bases and J 5 bases; nucleotides not matched to a gene: 21. CDR3 length equals 20 residues. Per the germline V gene, CDR1 is LNHDA and CDR2 is SQIVND (reference sequence). The CDR3 reads CASSTPPRRALAGVRDTQYF. CDR3 DNA sequence: TGTGCCAGTAGTACACCTCCCCGGAGAGCGCTAGCGGGAGTGAGAGATACGCAGTATTTT. The whole variable domain, remainder taken from reference TRBV19 and TRBJ2-3, is DGGITQSPKYLFRKEGQNVTLSCEQNLNHDAMYWYRQDPGQGLRLIYYSQIVNDFQKGDIAEGYSVSREKKESFPLTVTSAQKNPTAFYLCASSTPPRRALAGVRDTQYFGPGTRLTVL.

The chain joins TRBV19 to TRBJ2-7, with D possibly TRBD2 on 6 matching bases. This CDR3 is built from 13 residues. Germline values: CDR1 LNHDA, CDR2 SQIVND (reference sequence). V was shortened by 5 bases and J by 1 base, with 9 bases between the two germline ends. CDR3 residues: CASSLSGSYEQYF. The CDR3 DNA sequence: TGTGCCAGTAGTCTTAGCGGATCCTACGAGCAGTACTTC.

CDR3 region: CASSPLGLSTDTQYF. The CDR3 region has the DNA TGCGCCAGCAGCCCCCTCGGGTTGAGCACAGATACGCAGTATTTT. V and J are TRBV5-1 and TRBJ2-3, with unresolved D. V was trimmed by 4 bases and J by 0 bases, leaving 12 bases between them. The CDR3 is 15 amino acids. CDR1 is SGHRS and CDR2 is YFSETQ in the germline V gene.

The chain recombines TRBV28 with TRBJ2-7, with 11 bases identical to TRBD1. V lost 3 bases and J lost 2; bases outside the gene matches: 3. This CDR3 spans 15 amino acids. Germline CDR1 is MDHEN and CDR2 is SYDVKM. As DNA, the CDR3 is TGTGCCAGCAGTTTTCCGGGACAGGGGGCCTACGAGCAGTACTTC. Its translation is CASSFPGQGAYEQYF.

In this sample, this clone turned up once. The V call is TRBV5-1, the J call TRBJ1-5; no reliable D call. The CDR3 runs 17 residues. Germline lookup yields CDR1 SGHRS and CDR2 YFSETQ. V dropped 0 bases and J dropped 5 bases, with 18 bases sitting between them. CDR3 nucleotides: TGCGCCAGCAGCTTGGGGACCAGCTCGGGCGGGGATCAGCCCCAGCATTTT. Translation: CASSLGTSSGGDQPQHF.

V and J are TRBV4-2 and TRBJ2-5; 10 nucleotides agree with TRBD1. Germline CDR1 and CDR2: LGHNA and YNFKEQ. CDR3 size: 15 residues. The trim removed 4 bases at V and 1 base at J, leaving 3 bases unmatched. The CDR3 DNA reads TGTGCCAGCAGCCGGGACAGGGGATCCCAAGAGACCCAGTACTTC. Protein product: CASSRDRGSQETQYF.

This chain joins TRBV5-1 and TRBJ2-2; TRBD1 matches at 7 bases. Germline V CDR1 and CDR2: SGHRS, YFSETQ. Trimming took 5 bases from V and 5 from J; bases not matched to a gene: 9. This CDR3 region has 15 residues. Written as DNA, the CDR3 is TGCGCCAGCAGAGCCGGGACAGCGCTGACCGGGGAGCTGTTTTTT. Amino acid sequence: CASRAGTALTGELFF.

J is TRBJ1-5 and V is TRBV19; D unclear. CDR1 and CDR2 (germline): LNHDA, SQIVND (reference sequence). The CDR3 sequence is 14 residues long. The V end was cut by 3 bases, the J end by 3 bases, with 9 bases between. Here the CDR3 DNA reads TGTGCCAGTAGTATTGAGGCGGTCAATCAGCCCCAGCATTTT. It yields the protein CASSIEAVNQPQHF.

This CDR3 reads CASSSLLTSYEQYF. CDR3 in DNA: TGTGCCAGCAGCTCACTCCTGACAAGCTACGAGCAGTACTTC. The rearrangement joins TRBV7-2 to TRBJ2-7, with D hard to call. V lost 4 bases and J 3 bases, leaving 13 bases between the germline ends. This CDR3 spans 14 amino acids. CDR1 is SGHTA, CDR2 FQGNSA, per germline.

This chain joins TRBV10-2 and TRBJ1-2; 9 positions agree with TRBD1. Germline CDR1 is WSHSY and CDR2 is SAAADI. J gave up 8 bases and V 0 bases, and 7 bases lay outside the gene matches. The CDR3 covers 15 residues. The CDR3 coding sequence is TGCGCCAGCAGTGAGTCGTGGACAGGGGATCGCGGCTACACCTTC. This sequence encodes CASSESWTGDRGYTF.

This clone was counted a few times. V gene TRBV5-1 combines with J gene TRBJ2-5, with 9 bases identical to TRBD1. Germline V gives CDR1 SGHRS, CDR2 YFSETQ. This CDR3 contains 15 residues. V dropped 4 bases and J dropped 1; count of bases not matched to a gene: 5. CDR3 sequence: CASSATGGGQETQYF. CDR3 DNA: TGCGCCAGCAGCGCGACAGGGGGTGGCCAAGAGACCCAGTACTTC.

This chain connects TRBV5-1 to TRBJ2-7; D is unclear. Germline lookup yields CDR1 SGHRS and CDR2 YFSETQ. The V and J ends lost 0 bases and 3 bases respectively, with 13 bases between them. This CDR3 contains 15 residues. CDR3: CASSLVSGFSYEQYF. In DNA, the CDR3 is TGCGCCAGCAGCTTGGTCTCGGGTTTTAGCTACGAGCAGTACTTC.